This section outlines one T cell receptor (beta chain) sequence together with its context. Its cognate antigen has yet to be identified. Base qualities are missing; no much larger clone stands one base away. The immunoSEQ Assay, a bias-controlled multiplex PCR, was used to amplify TCRbeta CDR3 regions from genomic DNA. The original pipeline was this. The number of nucleated cells in each sample was estimated by amplification of reference gene primers within the assay. To quantify the absolute abundance of each unique TCRbeta CDR3 rearrangement, sequence reads were collapsed and filtered. For each sample, productive Simpson clonality was calculated by taking the square root of Simpson's diversity index across productive rearrangements. The table was pulled from immuneACCESS by TCRdb, which kept in-frame rearrangements only. Such tables lose some clones; where checked, under half of the loss comes from unresolved V genes, and the rest has no known cause. That table furnishes V, J and clone size, whereas the DNA furnished D and trimming. The sample table shows fewer than 40,000 clones, and 81% are seen once. 3.1% of the sample lies in the top ten.

The cysteine opens and the phenylalanine closes a CDR3 of 17 amino acids. Only the CDR3 DNA is retained, 51 bases long and in frame from the first base. V loses 0 bases at its end and J loses 4 bases; junction bases beyond the gene matches: 8. From a lookup of the germline V gene, CDR1 and CDR2 are SGHDT and YYEEEE. The data are from a study of blood T cell repertoires in COVID-19 (dated by TCRdb to about 2020). Background on the whole study: The collaborator samples originated in the United States, Italy and Spain and spanned the acute and convalescent phases of COVID-19. The prospective study material was composed of cDNA or gDNA derived from T cells, B-cell-depleted T cells, or PBMCs. The dataset comprised deeply sampled blood TCRbeta repertoires from subjects exposed to, actively infected with, or recovered from COVID-19. A freely available public database, intended as a resource for researchers studying the immune response to SARS-CoV-2, is where the repertoires were released. Samples were obtained from the ongoing ImmuneRACE study (first 160 participants) and from over 1,000 subjects provided by 6 global collaborators. The sample metadata nearly always contained a de-identified subject ID, COVID-19 status, age in years and sex. Where HLA class I and class II types were available, the types were taken from metadata supplied by the sample provider, not from assay-based typing. The paper's findings and limits, for the study overall: The quantity of clinical and demographic metadata differed by source and by participant and was supplied without curation.

In Seattle, one collaborating source enrolled patients while the infection was active and tracked those patients longitudinally over the course of disease. Collaborating institutions collected whole blood in K2EDTA tubes following their own protocols. For TCRbeta analysis, collaborators shipped samples as frozen whole blood, isolated PBMCs, or DNA extracted from either of those sample types. The TCR originated in a man in his sixties or seventies with COVID-19, enrolled during active disease. Sequenced: peripheral blood. Rearrangement joined TRBV5-6 to TRBJ2-2, with 8 junctional bases fitting TRBD2. CDR3 loop: CASSLVDREGRTGELFF. The base sequence is TGTGCCAGCAGCTTGGTTGACCGGGAGGGCCGCACCGGGGAGCTGTTTTTT.